This T cell receptor (beta chain) was sequenced in a study of Ad26.COV2.S vaccination and SARS-CoV-2 variants. Looked up from germline, CDR1 is LNHDA and CDR2 is SQIVND (reference sequence). This CDR3 is built from 15 residues. V lost 5 bases to trimming and J lost 1 base, with 14 bases between them. Treatment in this sample: over 15 received Ad26.COV2.S at low or high dose, single or two shots; 5 received placebo; per-sample allocation not given. Repertoires come from day 63 after the first vaccine or placebo injection. Generated by immunoSEQ multiplex PCR, the TCRdb table keeps only in-frame clones and is missing some. The repertoire holds around 450,000 clones, with roughly nine tenths as singletons. This clone was detected a few times.

The clonotype was recovered from a person between 18 and 65 years old who received the Ad26.COV2.S COVID-19 vaccine or a placebo. The sample here was peripheral blood, taken in a trial of Ad26.COV2.S vaccine versus placebo. The gene calls are TRBV19 and TRBJ1-1; D gene ambiguous. In nucleotides, the CDR3 is TGTGCCAGTAGTCTCTTGGGCCAGGAGAACACTGAAGCTTTCTTT. Translation: CASSLLGQENTEAFF.